This record covers a single T cell receptor (beta chain). Antigen: not known. The data originate from a study of Tregs in tolerant kidney transplant recipients. Study-wide background: The nonmyeloablative bone marrow transplants came from related graft donors, with transient mixed chimerism.

The assay was immunoSEQ multiplex PCR, and TCRdb's table has in-frame clones only and misses some. The profile covers tens of thousands of clones, with around 98% appearing a single time and around 0.58% taken by the ten largest. Thawed PBMCs were FACS-sorted into unstimulated CD4+CD25+CD127- regulatory T cells, CD4+CD25- non-regulatory cells, CD4 and CD8 cells. Overall study results and limits: Activated donor B cell expansion appeared to reveal the most relevant donor-specific TCRbeta repertoire. Validation in larger populations is needed because few patients were studied.

With V trimmed by 0 bases and J by 3 bases, 9 bases remained unmatched. The CDR3 covers 18 residues. The germline gives CDR1 LNHNV, CDR2 YYDKDF (reference sequence). The chain links TRBV15 to TRBJ2-2, with 8 nucleotides matching TRBD1. The sample was CD4+ T cells from blood, taken before the transplant. This receptor was identified in a human donor who received a combined kidney and bone marrow transplant. The CDR3 region is CATSRDGQGAFDTGELFF. CDR3 in DNA: TGTGCCACCAGCAGAGATGGTCAGGGGGCATTCGACACCGGGGAGCTGTTTTTT.